Included here is one T cell receptor (beta chain) sequence, with context. Its antigen target is currently unknown. The input lacks base qualities; no much larger clone sits a single base away. Samples from volunteer blood donors who had recovered from COVID-19 were contributed by a second Seattle source. The collaborating institutions used their own protocols to collect whole blood in K2EDTA tubes. For TCRbeta analysis, collaborators shipped samples as frozen whole blood, isolated PBMCs, or DNA extracted from either of those sample types. TCRbeta CDR3 regions were amplified from genomic DNA using the immunoSEQ Assay, a bias-controlled multiplex PCR. On the study's bioinformatics: Within the assay, amplification of reference gene primers was used to estimate how many nucleated cells each sample contained. To quantify the absolute abundance of each unique TCRbeta CDR3 rearrangement, sequence reads were collapsed and filtered. For each sample, productive Simpson clonality was calculated as the square root of Simpson's diversity index across productive rearrangements. TCRdb mirrors the immuneACCESS table, restricted to in-frame sequences. Some clones are absent from its copies; in checked studies, under half trace to an unresolved V gene, and the reason for the others is unknown. V and J calls and clone size are as listed in that table; D and trimming were resolved from the DNA. The sample table shows about 310,000 clones, and roughly 86% are seen once. The ten largest clones take up about 8% of the sample.

The germline V gene (reference sequence) gives CDR1 as LNHDA and CDR2 as SQIVND. There are 14 amino acids in the CDR3, from cysteine to phenylalanine inclusive. Just CDR3 DNA is preserved here, 42 bases in frame from base 1. Germline trimming amounts to 3 bases on V and 5 bases on J, with 6 as the count of junction bases outside the gene matches. The record originates from a study of blood T cell repertoires in COVID-19 (dated by TCRdb to between 2020 and 2021). Looking at the study overall: The collaborator samples originated in the United States, Italy and Spain and spanned the acute and convalescent phases of COVID-19. The prospective study material was composed of cDNA or gDNA derived from T cells, B-cell-depleted T cells, or PBMCs. Deeply sampled blood TCRbeta repertoires from subjects exposed to, actively infected with, or recovered from COVID-19 were included in the dataset. The repertoires were released in a freely available public database intended as a resource for research on the immune response to SARS-CoV-2. Samples were obtained from the ongoing ImmuneRACE study (first 160 participants) and from about 1,300 subjects provided by 6 global collaborators. Sample metadata almost always included a de-identified subject ID, COVID-19 status, age in years and sex. Where available, HLA class I and class II types were taken from metadata supplied by the sample provider and were not determined by assay-based typing.

General study outcomes and caveats: Clinical and demographic metadata were provided uncurated, with the amount varying by source and participant.

The chain employs TRBV19 and TRBJ1-1; 7 middle bases align to TRBD1. This TCR derives from a woman between 45 and 65 years old who had recovered from COVID-19. Sequenced: peripheral blood. The DNA is as follows: TGTGCCAGTAGTATGACAGGGCTTGGGACTGAAGCTTTCTTT. Its translation reads: CASSMTGLGTEAFF.